This TCR beta chain was sequenced during a study of T-cell memory formation after mild COVID-19. Study-level information: TCR clusters mostly belonged to single donors.

Regarding the study as a whole: Day 15 to 85 contractors were CD4/CD8 balanced; later expanders leaned CD4+.

A single record per CDR3 protein comes from TCRdb applying MiXCR to the 5' RACE reads. The sample shows about 360,000 distinct CDR3 sequences, approximately 15% of them seen only once. The CDR3 runs to 15 residues. Trimming left V 6 bases short and J 0 bases short, with 12 bases between. The germline V gene has CDR1 MNHEY and CDR2 SVGAGI. A few counts support this clonotype. Its target is not known. The sequence came from a man between 18 and 35 years old who had mild COVID-19 (a few samples of this study predate the infection). Cell type and time point are not known. The sequenced material came from PBMCs or a T cell subset sorted from them (not recorded which). The V call is TRBV6-5, the J call TRBJ1-3; no reliable D call. CDR3 loop: CASSPLVVSGNTIYF. The CDR3 DNA follows: TGTGCCAGCAGCCCGTTAGTGGTCTCTGGAAACACCATATATTTT.